This TCR beta chain was captured by sequencing in a study of cytomegalovirus exposure and HLA in healthy donors. Comment on this clone: The antigen is unknown.

The PCR made use of 60 Vbeta and 13 Jbeta primers. Sequencing used immunoSEQ multiplex PCR; TCRdb keeps in-frame clones, though not all of them. The sample includes tens of thousands of clones, 75% seen only once; the top ten take about 2.2%. Study-wide results and caveats: Follow-up analysis later connected one missense variant in DCLRE1C with trimming of TCR beta V- and J-genes.

Unmatched junction bases numbered 5, after V lost 4 bases and J lost 4 bases. The CDR3 runs 13 residues. Germline lookup yields CDR1 SGHDT and CDR2 YYEEEE. This receptor was obtained from a man between 40 and 49 years old in good health and CMV-seronegative. The sequenced material came from PBMCs. J is TRBJ2-7 and V is TRBV5-6, with 7 bases matching TRBD1. CDR3 in DNA: TGTGCCAGCAGCACAGGGGCGTTGTACGAGCAGTACTTC. Translated: CASSTGALYEQYF.